The clone carrying this TCR beta chain was picked up many times. Its target is not known. CDR1 and CDR2 (germline): SGHVS, FQNEAQ. This CDR3 has 14 amino acids. The V gene lost 5 bases and the J gene lost 4 bases, with 12 bases spanning the gap. The data are from a study of shared clonotypes between healthy human individuals. Deep-level running was used for the assay. The repertoire was sequenced with immunoSEQ multiplex PCR; TCRdb's copy has only in-frame clones and lacks some. The sample lists more than 900,000 clones, about 80% occurring once. General study points: Relative to memory subsets, naive subsets generally showed larger estimated richness. Apart from blood, nothing was sampled; tissue repertoires likely differ.

A CD45RA+ naive subset and a CD45RA-negative memory subset were split from CD4+ cells. The rearrangement joins TRBV7-8 to TRBJ2-1; the D gene is possibly TRBD1 (6 bases). The sample comprised memory CD4+ T cells from PBMCs. Subset of the sample: CD45RA-negative fraction. The TCR was taken from a man aged 18 to 30 in good health. Some clones in this sample may be carry-over from other donors' samples. This CDR3 is CASSTPDRYNEQFF. The CDR3 DNA reads TGTGCCAGCAGCACACCGGACAGATACAATGAGCAGTTCTTC.